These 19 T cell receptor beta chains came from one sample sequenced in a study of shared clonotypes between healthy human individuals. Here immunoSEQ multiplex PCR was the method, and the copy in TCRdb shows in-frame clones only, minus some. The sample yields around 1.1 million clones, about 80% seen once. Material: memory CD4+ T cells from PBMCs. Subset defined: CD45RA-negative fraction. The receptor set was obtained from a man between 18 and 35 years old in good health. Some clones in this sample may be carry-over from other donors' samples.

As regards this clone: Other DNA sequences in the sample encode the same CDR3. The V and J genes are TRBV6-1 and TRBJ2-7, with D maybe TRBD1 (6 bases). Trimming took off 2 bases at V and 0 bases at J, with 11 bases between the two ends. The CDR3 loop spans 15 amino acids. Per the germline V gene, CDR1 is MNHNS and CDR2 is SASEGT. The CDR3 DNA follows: TGTGCCAGCAGTGAACGACAGGATCACTCCTACGAGCAGTACTTC. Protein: CASSERQDHSYEQYF.

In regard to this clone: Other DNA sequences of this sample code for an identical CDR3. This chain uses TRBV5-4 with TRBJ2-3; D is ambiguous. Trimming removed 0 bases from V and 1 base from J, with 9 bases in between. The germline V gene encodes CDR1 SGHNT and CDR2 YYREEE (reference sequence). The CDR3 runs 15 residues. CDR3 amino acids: CASSLGRVGTDTQYF. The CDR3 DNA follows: TGTGCCAGCAGCTTGGGTAGGGTGGGCACAGATACGCAGTATTTT.

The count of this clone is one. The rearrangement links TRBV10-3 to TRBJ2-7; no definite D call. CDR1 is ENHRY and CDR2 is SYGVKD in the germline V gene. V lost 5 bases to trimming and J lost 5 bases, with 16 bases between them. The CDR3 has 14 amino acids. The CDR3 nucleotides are TGTGCCATCAGTTTCCAGCCAGAAGTTCACGAGCAGTACTTC. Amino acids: CAISFQPEVHEQYF.

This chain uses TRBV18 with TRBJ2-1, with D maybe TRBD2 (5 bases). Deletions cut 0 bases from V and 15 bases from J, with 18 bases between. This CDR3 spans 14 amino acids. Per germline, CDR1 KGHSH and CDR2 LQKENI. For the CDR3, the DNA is TGTGCCAGCTCACCACCGCCTGCGGGTCCTACGGGGTTCTTC. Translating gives CASSPPPAGPTGFF. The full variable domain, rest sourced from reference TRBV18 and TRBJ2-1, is NAGVMQNPRHLVRRRGQEARLRCSPMKGHSHVYWYRQLPEEGLKFMVYLQKENIIDESGMPKERFSAEFPKEGPSILRIQQVVRGDSAAYFCASSPPPAGPTGFFGPGTRLTVL.

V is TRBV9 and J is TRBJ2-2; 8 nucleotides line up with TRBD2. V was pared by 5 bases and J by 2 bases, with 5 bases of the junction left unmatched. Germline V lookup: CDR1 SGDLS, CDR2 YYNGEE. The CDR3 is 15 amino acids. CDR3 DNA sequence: TGTGCCAGCAGAGCGGGACTAGGAAACACCGGGGAGCTGTTTTTT. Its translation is CASRAGLGNTGELFF.

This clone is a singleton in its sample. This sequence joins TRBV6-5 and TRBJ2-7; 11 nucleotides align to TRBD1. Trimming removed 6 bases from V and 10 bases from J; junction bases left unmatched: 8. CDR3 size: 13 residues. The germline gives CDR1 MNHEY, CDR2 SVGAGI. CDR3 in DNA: TGTGCCAGCAGACGTGGGACAGGGGGTCTTCAGTACTTC. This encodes CASRRGTGGLQYF.

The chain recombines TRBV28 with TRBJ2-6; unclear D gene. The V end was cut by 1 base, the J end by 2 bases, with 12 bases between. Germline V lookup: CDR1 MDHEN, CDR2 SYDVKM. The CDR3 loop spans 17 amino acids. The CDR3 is CASSLYIRATGANVLTF. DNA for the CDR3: TGTGCCAGCAGTTTATATATTCGGGCGACTGGGGCCAACGTCCTGACTTTC.

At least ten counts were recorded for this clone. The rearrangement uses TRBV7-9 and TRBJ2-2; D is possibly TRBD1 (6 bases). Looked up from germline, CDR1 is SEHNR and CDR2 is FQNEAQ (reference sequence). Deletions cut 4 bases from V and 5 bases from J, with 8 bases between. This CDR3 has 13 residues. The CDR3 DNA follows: TGTGCCAGCAGCTACAGGGTAACCGGGGAGCTGTTTTTT. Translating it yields CASSYRVTGELFF.

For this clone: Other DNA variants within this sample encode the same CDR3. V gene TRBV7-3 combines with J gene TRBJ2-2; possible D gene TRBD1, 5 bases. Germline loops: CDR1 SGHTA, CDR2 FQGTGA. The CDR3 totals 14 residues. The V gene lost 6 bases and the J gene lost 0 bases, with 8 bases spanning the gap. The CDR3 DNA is TGTGCCAGCAGGCAGGGCGCGAACACCGGGGAGCTGTTTTTT. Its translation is CASRQGANTGELFF. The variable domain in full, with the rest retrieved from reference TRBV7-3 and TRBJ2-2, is GAGVSQTPSNKVTEKGKYVELRCDPISGHTALYWYRQSLGQGPEFLIYFQGTGAADDSGLPNDRFFAVRPEGSVSTLKIQRTERGDSAVYLCASRQGANTGELFFGEGSRLTVL.

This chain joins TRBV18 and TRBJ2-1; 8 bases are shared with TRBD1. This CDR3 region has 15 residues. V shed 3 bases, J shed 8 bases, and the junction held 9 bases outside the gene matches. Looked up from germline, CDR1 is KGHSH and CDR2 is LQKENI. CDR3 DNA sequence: TGTGCCAGCTCACCCAGGACAGGGCTTGGCGATGAGCAGTTCTTC. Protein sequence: CASSPRTGLGDEQFF.

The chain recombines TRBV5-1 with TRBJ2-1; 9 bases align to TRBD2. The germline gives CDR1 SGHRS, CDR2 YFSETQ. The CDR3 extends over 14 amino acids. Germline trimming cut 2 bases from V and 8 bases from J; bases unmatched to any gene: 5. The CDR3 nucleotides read TGCGCCAGCAGCTTAGCGGGAGGTAGGGATGAGCAGTTCTTC. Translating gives CASSLAGGRDEQFF.

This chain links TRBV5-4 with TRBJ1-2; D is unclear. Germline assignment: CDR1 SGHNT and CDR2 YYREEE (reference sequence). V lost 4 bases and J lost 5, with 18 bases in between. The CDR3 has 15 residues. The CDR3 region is CASSLLDREAYGYTF. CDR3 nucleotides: TGTGCCAGCAGCCTGCTGGACCGGGAAGCTTATGGCTACACCTTC. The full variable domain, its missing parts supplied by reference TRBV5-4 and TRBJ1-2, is ETGVTQSPTHLIKTRGQQVTLRCSSQSGHNTVSWYQQALGQGPQFIFQYYREEENGRGNFPPRFSGLQFPNYSSELNVNALELDDSALYLCASSLLDREAYGYTFGSGTRLTVV.

DNA of the CDR3: TGTGCCAGCAGCTCGGGACAGAAAGAGACCCAGTACTTC. It is translated as CASSSGQKETQYF. The chain combines TRBV11-2 with TRBJ2-5; TRBD1 matches 7 bases. Germline-derived CDR1 and CDR2 are SGHAT and FQNNGV. The V gene end was trimmed by 4 bases and the J gene end by 3 bases; junction bases not matched to a gene: 2. The CDR3 sequence is 13 residues long.

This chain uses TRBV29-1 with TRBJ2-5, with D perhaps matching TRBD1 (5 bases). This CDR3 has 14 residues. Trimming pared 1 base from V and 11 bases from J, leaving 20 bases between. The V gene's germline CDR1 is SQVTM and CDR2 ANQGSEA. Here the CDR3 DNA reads TGCAGCGTTGAAGGGGGCTTGTCTACTACTGAGCAGTACTTC. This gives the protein CSVEGGLSTTEQYF. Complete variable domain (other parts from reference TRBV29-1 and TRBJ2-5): SAVISQKPSRDICQRGTSLTIQCQVDSQVTMMFWYRQQPGQSLTLIATANQGSEATYESGFVIDKFPISRPNLTFSTLTVSNMSPEDSSIYLCSVEGGLSTTEQYFGPGTRLLVL.

The CDR3 sequence: CASSPRRLTEAFF. The CDR3 bases are TGTGCCAGCAGCCCCCGCCGGCTTACTGAAGCTTTCTTT. This sequence joins TRBV7-2 and TRBJ1-1; no definite D call. This CDR3 spans 13 amino acids. CDR1 and CDR2 from the germline V gene are SGHTA and FQGNSA. V lost 5 bases to trimming and J lost 5 bases, with 12 bases between them.

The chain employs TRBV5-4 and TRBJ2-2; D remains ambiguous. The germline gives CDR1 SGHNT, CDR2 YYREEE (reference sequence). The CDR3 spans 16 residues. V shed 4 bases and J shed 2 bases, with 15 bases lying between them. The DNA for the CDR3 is TGTGCCAGCAGCCCGAATACCCGGCTCAACACCGGGGAGCTGTTTTTT. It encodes CASSPNTRLNTGELFF.

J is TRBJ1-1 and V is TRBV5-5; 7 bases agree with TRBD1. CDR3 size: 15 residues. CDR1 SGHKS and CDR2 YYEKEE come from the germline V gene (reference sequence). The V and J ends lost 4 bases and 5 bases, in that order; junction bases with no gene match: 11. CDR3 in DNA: TGTGCCAGCAGCATGACGCTCAGGGGGATGACTGAAGCTTTCTTT. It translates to CASSMTLRGMTEAFF.

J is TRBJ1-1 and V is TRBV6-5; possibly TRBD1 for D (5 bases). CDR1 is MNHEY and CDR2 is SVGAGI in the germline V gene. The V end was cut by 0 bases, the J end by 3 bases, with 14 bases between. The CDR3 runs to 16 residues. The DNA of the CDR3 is TGTGCCAGCAGTTACTCGAAAGGGGCAGCTTACACTGAAGCTTTCTTT. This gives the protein CASSYSKGAAYTEAFF.

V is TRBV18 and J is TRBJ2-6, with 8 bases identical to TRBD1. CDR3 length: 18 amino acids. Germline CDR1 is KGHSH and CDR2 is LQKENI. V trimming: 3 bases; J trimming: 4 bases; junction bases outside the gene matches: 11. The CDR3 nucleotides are TGTGCCAGCTCACCCTACGGACAGGGTACCTCGGGGGCCAACGTCCTGACTTTC. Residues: CASSPYGQGTSGANVLTF.